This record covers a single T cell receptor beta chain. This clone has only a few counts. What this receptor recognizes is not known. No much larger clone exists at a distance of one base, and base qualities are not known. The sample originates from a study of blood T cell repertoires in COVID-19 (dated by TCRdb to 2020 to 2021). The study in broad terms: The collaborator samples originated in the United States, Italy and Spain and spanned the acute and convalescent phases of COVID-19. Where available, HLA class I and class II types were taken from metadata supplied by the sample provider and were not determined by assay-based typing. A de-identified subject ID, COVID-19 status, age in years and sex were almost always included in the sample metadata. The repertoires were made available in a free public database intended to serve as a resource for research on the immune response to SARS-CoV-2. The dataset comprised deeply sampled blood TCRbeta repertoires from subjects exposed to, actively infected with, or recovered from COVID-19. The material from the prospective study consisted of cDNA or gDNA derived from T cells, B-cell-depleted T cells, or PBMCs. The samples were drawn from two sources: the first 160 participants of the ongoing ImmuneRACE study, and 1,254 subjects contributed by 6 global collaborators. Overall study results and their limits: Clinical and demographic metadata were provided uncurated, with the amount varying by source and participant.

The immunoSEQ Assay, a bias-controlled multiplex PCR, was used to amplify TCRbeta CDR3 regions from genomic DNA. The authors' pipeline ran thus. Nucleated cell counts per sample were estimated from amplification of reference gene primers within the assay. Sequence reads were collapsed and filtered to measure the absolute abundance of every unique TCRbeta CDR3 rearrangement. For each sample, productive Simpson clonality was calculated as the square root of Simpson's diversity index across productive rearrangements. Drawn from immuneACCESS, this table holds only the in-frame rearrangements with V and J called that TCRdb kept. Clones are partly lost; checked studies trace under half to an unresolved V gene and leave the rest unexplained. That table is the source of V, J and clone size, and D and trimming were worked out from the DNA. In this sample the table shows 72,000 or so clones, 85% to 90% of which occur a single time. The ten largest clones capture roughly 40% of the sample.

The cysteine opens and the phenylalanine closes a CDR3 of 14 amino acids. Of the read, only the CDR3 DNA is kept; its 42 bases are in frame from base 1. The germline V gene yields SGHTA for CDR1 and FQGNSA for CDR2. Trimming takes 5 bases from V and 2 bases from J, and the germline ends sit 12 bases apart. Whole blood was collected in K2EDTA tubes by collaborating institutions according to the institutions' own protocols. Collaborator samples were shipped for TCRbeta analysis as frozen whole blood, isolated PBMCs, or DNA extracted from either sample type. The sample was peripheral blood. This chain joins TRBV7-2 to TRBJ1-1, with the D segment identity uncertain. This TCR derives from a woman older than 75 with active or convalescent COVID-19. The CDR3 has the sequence CASSPGRANTEAFF. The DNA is TGTGCCAGCAGCCCTGGGAGGGCTAACACTGAAGCTTTCTTT.